The T cell receptor beta chain described here comes from a study of cytomegalovirus exposure and HLA in healthy donors. Study findings and constraints: Later analysis suggested links between common viral pathogens and several top significant clusters.

PCR amplification relied on 60 Vbeta primers (plus 13 Jbeta primers). Libraries were prepared by immunoSEQ multiplex PCR; TCRdb keeps only in-frame clonotypes and omits some of them. The profile covers about 150,000 clones, with 75% to 90% appearing a single time and about 1.4% taken by the ten largest. Trimming took off 4 bases at V and 7 bases at J, with 17 bases between the two ends. CDR3 size: 16 residues. Germline assignment: CDR1 MDHEN and CDR2 SYDVKM. Worth noting for this clone: What it recognizes is unknown.

The rearrangement uses TRBV28 and TRBJ1-6; TRBD1 might be the D (5 bases). The sequence was collected from a woman younger than 35 in good health and CMV-seronegative. The sample consisted of PBMCs. CDR3 sequence: CASSSQGVVGNSPLHF. Written as DNA, the CDR3 is TGTGCCAGCAGTTCCCAAGGGGTAGTTGGCAATTCACCCCTCCACTTT.